The subject of this entry is one TCR beta chain. This clonotype was picked up a small number of times. No antigen is known for it. The record has no base qualities; no much larger clone is one base away. This entry belongs to a study of Graves' ophthalmopathy and Graves' hyperthyroidism (dated by TCRdb to 2017 to 2018). Broadly, across the study: Hyperthyroidism was defined as stable when no progression to ophthalmopathy occurred within 18 months of follow-up. To tell Graves' ophthalmopathy apart from Graves' hyperthyroidism, and to predict which patients would progress to ophthalmopathy, the study relied on TCR beta repertoire signatures. In total, some 140 blood samples were TCR-sequenced: around 42 ophthalmopathy, 80 or so hyperthyroidism and some 17 hyperthyroidism-to-ophthalmopathy patients. To explore V-J signatures that distinguish ophthalmopathy from hyperthyroidism, a discovery set of about 99 patients was enrolled, made up of about 40 with ophthalmopathy and 57 with stable hyperthyroidism. An independent validation cohort was composed of 18 hyperthyroidism patients and approximately 15 patients who later progressed from hyperthyroidism to ophthalmopathy. In more than five hyperthyroidism patients, T-cell repertoires of thyroid tissue and blood were compared. After sampling, hyperthyroidism patients received methimazole starting at 30 mg daily, and ophthalmopathy patients received high-dose intravenous methylprednisolone.

Hyperthyroidism patients were newly diagnosed, were aged 18 to 65 years, and had a disease duration under 2 months. Anyone with other autoimmune diseases, uncontrolled infections, pregnancy or lactation was excluded from the study. Diagnosis was based on clinical symptoms, serum thyroxine, TRAb, thyroid ultrasound and orbital computed tomography. Total RNA was extracted with Trizol reagent and quality-checked on an Agilent 2100 Bioanalyzer. Findings and caveats that apply to the study as a whole: The 13-signature model separated ophthalmopathy from stable hyperthyroidism with around 90% sensitivity and less than 83% specificity in cross-validation, and 80%/75% in the test set. Among expanded thyroid clonotypes with frequency above 0.001, most also showed up in blood, which suggests that blood repertoires may reflect the thyroid immune response. In validation, the model predicted ophthalmopathy progression with more than 55% sensitivity and roughly 72% specificity; fewer than 15 predicted patients were CT-confirmed with GO in a median of roughly 6.8 months. Sample size was not statistically predetermined, and group allocation was not concealed from the investigators.

The CDR3 spans 14 residues, from the cysteine through the phenylalanine. Here the CDR3 DNA is all that survives: 42 bases in frame from base 1. V is cut back by 6 bases and J by 0 bases, with 3 bases in the junction unmatched. CDR1 MNHNY and CDR2 SVGAGI were looked up in the germline V gene (reference sequence). TCR beta CDR3 regions were amplified from RNA transcripts for repertoire sequencing. The first round of RT-PCR was done with HTBI primers and the Qiagen OneStep RT-PCR kit, and was followed by a second round of multiplex PCR, then size selection and purification. The libraries underwent paired-end sequencing with 100 bp reads on an Illumina HiSeq2000. On the study's bioinformatics: SOAPnuke was used to process the reads, removing any read that contained adapters or uncalled bases, had a mean Phred below 15, or lacked an exact match to the constant primer or identifier. COPE v1.2.5 was used to merge the high-quality paired reads. Each unique nucleotide sequence was treated as a clonotype, and MiTCR v1.1 was used to align the clonotypes to the IMGT TRB V, D and J references. Analysis was restricted to V-J combinations with a frequency above 0.0001, which covered 99% to 99.2% of repertoires. For each V-J combination, a TCR clonal expansion and chaos score was defined as F50 clonal expansion divided by the chaos observed in the TCRdist matrix. Welch's t-statistics and random forest were used to narrow the features down to approximately 13 V-J combinations, which were then fed into a naive Bayes classifier. The similarity between thyroid and blood repertoires was quantified using the Morisita-Horn index. Through fastp at Q25 and MiXCR, TCRdb rebuilt clones from the public reads, retaining in-frame beta chains. Each CDR3 protein gets just one entry, which takes the most common genes and DNA from the rows behind it. The V and J calls reflect TCRdb's pipeline rather than the authors' work. This sample has over a million distinct CDR3 sequences in its table, and less than 45% of those were observed once. Together, the top ten hold approximately 12% of the sample.

In this chain, TRBV6-6 is recombined with TRBJ1-1, and 8 bases in between align with TRBD1. The sample was peripheral blood or thyroid tissue (not recorded which). This TCR derives from an adult man with Graves' hyperthyroidism. In nucleotides, the sequence is TGTGCCAGCAGCGGGACAGGAATGAACACTGAAGCTTTCTTT. This codes for CASSGTGMNTEAFF.